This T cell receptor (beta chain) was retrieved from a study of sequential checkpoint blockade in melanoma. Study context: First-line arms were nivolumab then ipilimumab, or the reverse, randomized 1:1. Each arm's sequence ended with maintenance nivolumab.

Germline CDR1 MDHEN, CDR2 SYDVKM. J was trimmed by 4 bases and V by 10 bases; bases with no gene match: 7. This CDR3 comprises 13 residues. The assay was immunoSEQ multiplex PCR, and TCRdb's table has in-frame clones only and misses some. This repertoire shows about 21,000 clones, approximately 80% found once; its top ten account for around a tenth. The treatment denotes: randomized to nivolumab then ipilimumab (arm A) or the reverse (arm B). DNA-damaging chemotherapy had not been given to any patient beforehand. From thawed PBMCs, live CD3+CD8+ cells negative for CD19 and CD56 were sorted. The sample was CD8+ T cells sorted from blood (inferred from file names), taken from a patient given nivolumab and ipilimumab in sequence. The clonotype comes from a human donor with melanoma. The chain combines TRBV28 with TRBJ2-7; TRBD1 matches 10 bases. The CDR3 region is CATRGQGRYEQYF. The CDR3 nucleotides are TGTGCCACCCGGGGACAGGGGAGGTACGAGCAGTACTTC.